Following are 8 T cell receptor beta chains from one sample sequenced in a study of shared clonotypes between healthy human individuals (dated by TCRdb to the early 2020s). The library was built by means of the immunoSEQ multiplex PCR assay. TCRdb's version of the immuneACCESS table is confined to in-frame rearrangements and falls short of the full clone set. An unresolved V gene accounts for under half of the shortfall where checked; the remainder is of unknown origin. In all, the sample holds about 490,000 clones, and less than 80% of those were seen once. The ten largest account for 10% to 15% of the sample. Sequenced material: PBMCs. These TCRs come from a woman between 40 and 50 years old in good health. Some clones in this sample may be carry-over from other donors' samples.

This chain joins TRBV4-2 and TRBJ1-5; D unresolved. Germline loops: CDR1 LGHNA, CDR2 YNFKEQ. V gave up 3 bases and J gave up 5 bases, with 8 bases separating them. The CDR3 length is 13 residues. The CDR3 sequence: CASSQATDQPQHF. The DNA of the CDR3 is TGTGCCAGCAGCCAGGCTACAGATCAGCCCCAGCATTTT.

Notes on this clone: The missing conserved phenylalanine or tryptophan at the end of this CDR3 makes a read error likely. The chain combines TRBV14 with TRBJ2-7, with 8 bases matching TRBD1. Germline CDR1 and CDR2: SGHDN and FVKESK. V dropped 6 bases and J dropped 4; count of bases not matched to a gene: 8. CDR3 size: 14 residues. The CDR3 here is CASSAGTGKYEQYL. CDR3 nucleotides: TGTGCCAGCAGTGCCGGGACAGGAAAGTACGAGCAGTACCTC.

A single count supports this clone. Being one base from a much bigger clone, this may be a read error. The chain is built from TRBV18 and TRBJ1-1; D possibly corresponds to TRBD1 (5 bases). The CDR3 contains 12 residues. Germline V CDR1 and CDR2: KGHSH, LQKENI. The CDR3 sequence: CASSPGQGEALF. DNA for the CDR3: TGTGCCAGCTCACCAGGCCAGGGTGAAGCTCTCTTT.

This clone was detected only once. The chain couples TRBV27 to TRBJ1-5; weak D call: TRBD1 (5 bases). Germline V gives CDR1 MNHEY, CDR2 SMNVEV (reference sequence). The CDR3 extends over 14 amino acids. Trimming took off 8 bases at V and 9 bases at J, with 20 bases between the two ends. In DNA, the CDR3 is TGTGCCAGCGGAAGAGGGGACGGCCTTGGGCCCCAGCATTTT. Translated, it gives CASGRGDGLGPQHF.

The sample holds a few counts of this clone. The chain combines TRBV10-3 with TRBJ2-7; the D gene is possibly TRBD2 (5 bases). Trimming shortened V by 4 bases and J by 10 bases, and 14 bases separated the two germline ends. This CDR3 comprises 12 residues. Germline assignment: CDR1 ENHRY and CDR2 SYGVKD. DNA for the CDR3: TGTGCCATCAGTGCAGTCCGAGGGAGTCAGTACTTC. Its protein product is CAISAVRGSQYF.

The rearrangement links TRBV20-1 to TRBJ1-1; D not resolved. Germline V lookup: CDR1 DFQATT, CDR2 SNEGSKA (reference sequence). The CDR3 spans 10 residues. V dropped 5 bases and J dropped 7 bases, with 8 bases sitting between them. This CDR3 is CSASSSEAFF. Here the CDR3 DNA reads TGCAGTGCTTCCTCGAGTGAAGCTTTCTTT.

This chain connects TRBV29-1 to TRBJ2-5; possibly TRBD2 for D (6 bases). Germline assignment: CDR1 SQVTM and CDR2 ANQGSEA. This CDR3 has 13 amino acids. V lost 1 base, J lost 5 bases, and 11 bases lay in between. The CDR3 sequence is CSVEAGVMETQYF. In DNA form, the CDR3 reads TGCAGCGTTGAAGCGGGAGTAATGGAGACCCAGTACTTC. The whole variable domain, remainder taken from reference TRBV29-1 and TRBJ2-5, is SAVISQKPSRDICQRGTSLTIQCQVDSQVTMMFWYRQQPGQSLTLIATANQGSEATYESGFVIDKFPISRPNLTFSTLTVSNMSPEDSSIYLCSVEAGVMETQYFGPGTRLLVL.

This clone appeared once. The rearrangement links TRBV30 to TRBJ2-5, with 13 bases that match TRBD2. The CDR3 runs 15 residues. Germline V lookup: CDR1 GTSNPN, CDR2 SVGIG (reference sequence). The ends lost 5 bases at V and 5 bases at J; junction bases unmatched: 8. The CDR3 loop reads CAWALGLAGQETQYF. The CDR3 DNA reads TGTGCCTGGGCGTTGGGACTAGCGGGGCAGGAGACCCAGTACTTC.